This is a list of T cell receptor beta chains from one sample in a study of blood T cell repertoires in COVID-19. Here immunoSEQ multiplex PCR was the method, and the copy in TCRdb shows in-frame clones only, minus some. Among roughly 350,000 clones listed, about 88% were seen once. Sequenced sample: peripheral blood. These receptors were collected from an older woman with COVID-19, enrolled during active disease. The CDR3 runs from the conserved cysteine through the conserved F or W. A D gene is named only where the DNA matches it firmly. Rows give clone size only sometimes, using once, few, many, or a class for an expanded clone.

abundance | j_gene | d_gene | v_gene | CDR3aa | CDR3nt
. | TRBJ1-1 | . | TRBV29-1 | CSAQRGGTEAFF | TGCAGCGCTCAAAGGGGGGGCACTGAAGCTTTCTTT
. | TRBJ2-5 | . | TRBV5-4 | CASSLAGLVETQYF | TGTGCCAGCAGCTTGGCAGGGCTAGTGGAGACCCAGTACTTC
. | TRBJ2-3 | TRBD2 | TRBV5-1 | CASSPKIAGGPETDTQYF | TGCGCCAGCAGCCCAAAAATAGCGGGGGGGCCCGAGACAGATACGCAGTATTTT
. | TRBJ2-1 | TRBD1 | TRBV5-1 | CASSRGGATYNEQFF | TGCGCCAGCAGCCGAGGGGGCGCTACCTACAATGAGCAGTTCTTC
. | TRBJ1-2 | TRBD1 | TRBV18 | CASSPTGGYGYTF | TGTGCCAGCTCACCGACAGGGGGCTATGGCTACACCTTC
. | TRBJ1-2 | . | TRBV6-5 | CASQVYYGYTF | TGTGCCTCTCAGGTTTACTATGGCTACACCTTC
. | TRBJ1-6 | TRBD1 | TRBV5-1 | CASSLAGTENSPLHF | TGCGCCAGCAGCTTGGCCGGGACAGAAAATTCACCCCTCCACTTT
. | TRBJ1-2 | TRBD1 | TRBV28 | CASSPGQGDFYGYTF | TGTGCCAGCAGTCCGGGACAGGGCGACTTTTACGGCTACACCTTC
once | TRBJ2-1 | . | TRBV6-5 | CASSSYDRGDEQFF | TGTGCCAGCAGTTCCTACGACCGCGGGGATGAGCAGTTCTTC
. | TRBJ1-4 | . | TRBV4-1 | CASSQDRGAGNEKLFF | TGCGCCAGCAGCCAAGATCGGGGGGCCGGTAATGAAAAACTGTTTTTT
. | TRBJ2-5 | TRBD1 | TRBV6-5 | CASSTYRGEQETQYF | TGTGCCAGCAGTACCTACAGGGGGGAACAAGAGACCCAGTACTTC
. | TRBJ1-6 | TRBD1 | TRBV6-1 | CASSAPTGSSYNSPLHF | TGTGCCAGCAGTGCTCCGACAGGGAGCTCCTATAATTCACCCCTCCACTTT
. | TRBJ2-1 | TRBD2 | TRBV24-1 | CATSDSVAGAYNEQFF | TGTGCCACCAGTGATTCTGTAGCGGGCGCCTACAATGAGCAGTTCTTC
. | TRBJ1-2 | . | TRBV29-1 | CSVVTGELYGYTF | TGCAGCGTTGTTACGGGGGAATTGTATGGCTACACCTTC
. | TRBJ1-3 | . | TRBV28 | CASGGGSGNTIYF | TGTGCCAGTGGGGGAGGGTCGGGAAACACCATATATTTT
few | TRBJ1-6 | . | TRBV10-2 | CASSDPGGGSPLHF | TGCGCCAGCAGTGATCCTGGGGGCGGTTCACCCCTCCACTTT
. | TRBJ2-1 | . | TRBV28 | CASSQQDPAYNEQFF | TGTGCCAGCAGTCAACAGGACCCGGCGTACAATGAGCAGTTCTTC
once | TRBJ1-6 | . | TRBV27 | CASSPSTVYNSPLHF | TGTGCCAGCAGTCCATCGACAGTGTATAATTCACCCCTCCACTTT
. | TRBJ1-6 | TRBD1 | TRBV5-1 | CASSLKQGESPLHF | TGCGCCAGCAGCTTGAAACAGGGGGAATCACCCCTCCACTTT
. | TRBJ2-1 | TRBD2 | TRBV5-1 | CASSLELASYNEQFF | TGCGCCAGCAGCTTAGAACTAGCGTCCTACAATGAGCAGTTCTTC
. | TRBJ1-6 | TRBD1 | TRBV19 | CASSTGQGLSPLHF | TGTGCCAGTAGCACGGGACAGGGCCTGTCACCCCTCCACTTT
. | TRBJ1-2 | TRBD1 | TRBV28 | CASSLPRGANYGYTF | TGTGCCAGCAGTTTACCCAGGGGGGCTAACTATGGCTACACCTTC